This T cell receptor beta chain came from a study of blood T cells in healthy people across ages. In the study overall: About one barcoded TCR beta cDNA was captured per two T cells.

This clonotype was picked up a small number of times. Combining a sample-barcoded 5' primer with a J-beta primer mix, a second PCR ran for 7 to 11 cycles. Sequencing recovered at least 2.5 million CDR3-containing paired-end reads from each sample. TCRdb used MiXCR to reprocess the 5' RACE reads, holding one entry per CDR3 protein. The sample has approximately 820,000 distinct CDR3 sequences, under 45% seen once; the top ten hold roughly a fifth. CDR1 is SGHRS and CDR2 is YFSETQ in the germline V gene. The CDR3 runs 15 residues. Trimming took off 2 bases at V and 3 bases at J, with 14 bases between the two ends. Those donating, healthy Caucasian individuals from Russia, were aged roughly 6 to 95. The extraction recovered at least 6 micrograms of total RNA per sample.

The sequence was obtained from a man aged 55 to 69 in good health. The sample taken for sequencing was blood. This chain uses TRBV5-1 with TRBJ2-5; D is unclear. CDR3 protein: CASSLSPRQKETQYF. The CDR3 DNA reads as TGCGCCAGCAGCTTATCGCCGCGGCAAAAAGAGACCCAGTACTTC.